This T cell receptor beta chain came from a study of human T cells and chemical hapten exposure. Whole-study context: For the roughly 24-week duration of the study, patients were given weekly doses of diphenylcyclopropenone on the scalp.

Indicated time point: patch test 1, 2 weeks after DPC sensitization. Documented treatment: therapeutic diphenylcyclopropenone sensitization with weekly scalp DPC. At every patch-test visit, blood was drawn before the patch test was applied. Notes on the study in general: Expanded TCRs formed significantly more large CDR3 similarity clusters than controls.

TCRdb re-called the RACE reads with MiXCR, one entry per CDR3 protein. The sample comprises under 450,000 distinct CDR3 sequences, around 5% of which are singletons, and over 2% rests with the top ten. This clonotype was counted ten times or more. The antigen is undetermined. The V gene lost 1 base and the J gene lost 4 bases, with 19 bases spanning the gap. Germline CDR1 MNHNS, CDR2 SASEGT. The CDR3 is made up of 17 amino acids. Sequencing was performed on whole blood, taken in connection with sensitization to the hapten diphenylcyclopropenone (DPC). The sequence came from a woman in her forties or fifties with alopecia areata. Some clones in this sample may be carry-over from other donors' samples. This sequence joins TRBV6-1 and TRBJ1-1, with no clear D. CDR3 sequence (DNA): TGTGCCAGCAGTGAAGAAGATGGACGGACCTACTTCACTGAAGCTTTCTTT. Its protein product is CASSEEDGRTYFTEAFF.